One TCR beta chain is described in this entry. The data belong to a study of molecular identifiers for immune sequencing clone quantification. Each CDR3 protein gets one entry after TCRdb re-called the PCR reads with MiXCR. The table shows approximately 680,000 distinct CDR3 sequences, with about 25% occurring only once. V was shortened by 7 bases and J by 0 bases, with 16 bases between the two germline ends. The CDR3 consists of 16 residues. Germline V gene sequence: CDR1 SNHLY, CDR2 FYNNEI. The receptor was isolated from a human donor in good health. Some libraries in this study had Jurkat cell RNA spiked in. Sequencing was carried out using naive CD8+ T cells from blood, with Jurkat cell RNA spiked in. Subset indicated: FACS-sorted CD8+CD4-CCR7+CD45RA+ naive T cells. The chain combines TRBV2 with TRBJ2-1; a possible D gene is TRBD2 (7 bases). CDR3 sequence: CASKGRGPYSYNEQFF. DNA for the CDR3: TGTGCCAGCAAAGGGCGGGGGCCCTACTCCTACAATGAGCAGTTCTTC.